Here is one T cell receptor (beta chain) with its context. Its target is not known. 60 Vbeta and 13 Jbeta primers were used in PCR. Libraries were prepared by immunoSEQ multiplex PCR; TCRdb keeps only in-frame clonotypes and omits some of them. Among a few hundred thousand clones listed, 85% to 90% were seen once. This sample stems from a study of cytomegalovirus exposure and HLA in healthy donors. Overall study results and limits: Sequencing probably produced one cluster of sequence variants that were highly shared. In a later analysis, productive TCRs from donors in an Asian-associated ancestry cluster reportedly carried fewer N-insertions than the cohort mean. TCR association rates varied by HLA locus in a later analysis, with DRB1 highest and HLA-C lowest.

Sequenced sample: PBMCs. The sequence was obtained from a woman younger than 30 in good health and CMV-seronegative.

CDR3 in amino acids: CASSLDGAGGETQYF. For the CDR3, the DNA is TGTGCCAGCAGCTTGGACGGGGCCGGGGGGGAGACCCAGTACTTC. The J gene is TRBJ2-5, the V gene TRBV5-4; TRBD2 agrees at 7 bases. The CDR3 runs to 15 residues. Germline CDR1 reads SGHNT; CDR2 reads YYREEE (reference sequence). After removal of 0 bases from V and 5 bases from J, the junction contained 7 bases not matched to a gene.